A single sample is the source of the 26 T cell receptor beta chains below, sequenced in a study of CD8 T cells in Susac syndrome. 0.5 to 1 ug RNA was reverse transcribed with random hexamers. A single record per CDR3 protein comes from TCRdb applying MiXCR to the immunoSEQ multiplex PCR reads. Of 100,000 to 150,000 distinct CDR3 sequences listed, just under 95% are singletons. What was sequenced was CD4+ T cells from PBMCs. These receptors were taken from a human donor with multiple sclerosis.

The gene calls are TRBV11-3 and TRBJ1-1; no definite D call. In germline, CDR1 is SGHNT, CDR2 YENEEA. The CDR3 runs 12 residues. Trimming removed 3 bases from V and 4 bases from J, with 6 bases in between. The CDR3 spells CASSFTLTEAFF. The DNA for the CDR3 is TGTGCCAGCAGCTTTACCCTCACTGAAGCTTTCTTT. The whole variable domain, remainder taken from reference TRBV11-3 and TRBJ1-1, is EAGVVQSPRYKIIEKKQPVAFWCNPISGHNTLYWYLQNLGQGPELLIRYENEEAVDDSQLPKDRFSAERLKGVDSTLKIQPAELGDSAVYLCASSFTLTEAFFGQGTRLTVV.

The genes are TRBV28 and TRBJ2-7; 7 bases match TRBD2. Per the germline V gene, CDR1 is MDHEN and CDR2 is SYDVKM. V lost 7 bases, J lost 3 bases, and 6 bases stayed unmatched. This CDR3 comprises 13 residues. The CDR3: CASKRGPLYEQYF. Written as DNA, the CDR3 is TGTGCCAGCAAGCGGGGACCGCTCTACGAGCAGTACTTC.

The gene calls are TRBV30 and TRBJ2-7, with 11 bases matching TRBD1. The CDR3 covers 15 residues. The ends lost 1 base at V and 1 base at J; junction bases unmatched: 3. Germline CDR1 and CDR2: GTSNPN and SVGIG (reference sequence). The CDR3 sequence: CAWSGGQGVSYEQYF. As DNA, the CDR3 is TGTGCCTGGAGTGGGGGACAGGGGGTATCCTACGAGCAGTACTTC.

The rearrangement uses TRBV28 and TRBJ1-1, with unresolved D. The CDR3 has 15 amino acids. The germline V and J ends were trimmed by 9 bases and 0 bases, with 17 bases remaining between them. In germline, CDR1 is MDHEN, CDR2 SYDVKM. CDR3 loop: CASTRTRNMNTEAFF. In DNA, the CDR3 is TGTGCCAGTACTAGAACCAGGAATATGAACACTGAAGCTTTCTTT.

The sample holds one count of this clonotype. The V gene is TRBV28, the J gene TRBJ1-1; a weak D match, TRBD1 (5 bases). This CDR3 has 16 residues. V was shortened by 2 bases and J by 1 base, with 14 bases between the two germline ends. Per the germline V gene, CDR1 is MDHEN and CDR2 is SYDVKM. The CDR3 DNA reads as TGTGCCAGCAGTTTAATCCCAGGGAACTCGAACACTGAAGCTTTCTTT. This gives the protein CASSLIPGNSNTEAFF.

This rearrangement joins TRBV12-3 or TRBV12-4 to TRBJ2-7; the D is unclear. V lost 6 bases and J lost 2, with 11 bases in between. CDR3 length: 13 residues. The chain's CDR3 is CASSIDPAYEQYF. Here the CDR3 DNA reads TGTGCCAGCAGCATAGACCCGGCCTACGAGCAGTACTTC.

The genes are TRBV27 and TRBJ2-4; no reliable D call. Trimming took 6 bases from V and 8 from J, leaving 11 bases between them. Germline CDR1 is MNHEY and CDR2 is SMNVEV (reference sequence). The CDR3 is 12 residues long. The CDR3 is CASSPVGHIQYF. The CDR3 DNA is TGTGCCAGCAGCCCGGTAGGGCACATTCAGTACTTC.

V and J are TRBV12-3 or TRBV12-4 and TRBJ2-7; no reliable D call. The V and J ends lost 2 bases and 8 bases respectively, with 16 bases between them. The CDR3 has 14 amino acids. CDR3 DNA: TGTGCCAGCAGTTTACCCCTGTTCAGGCACAAGCAGTACTTC. This codes for CASSLPLFRHKQYF.

The chain uses TRBV7-9 and TRBJ1-1; TRBD1 matches at 7 bases. Germline V gives CDR1 SEHNR, CDR2 FQNEAQ (reference sequence). The ends lost 5 bases at V and 10 bases at J; junction bases unmatched: 10. The CDR3 spans 13 residues. The CDR3 protein is CASSVGQQGVAFF. For the CDR3, the DNA is TGTGCCAGCAGCGTTGGACAGCAGGGGGTAGCTTTCTTT.

This clonotype occurred once. This chain connects TRBV7-2 to TRBJ1-2; D uncertain. Trimming left V 4 bases short and J 7 bases short, with 10 bases between. Germline V lookup: CDR1 SGHTA, CDR2 FQGNSA. The CDR3 sequence is 12 residues long. CDR3 region: CASSSSSGGYTF. CDR3 nucleotides: TGTGCCAGCAGCTCCTCGAGCGGTGGCTACACCTTC. The variable domain in full, with the rest retrieved from reference TRBV7-2 and TRBJ1-2, is GAGVSQSPSNKVTEKGKDVELRCDPISGHTALYWYRQSLGQGLEFLIYFQGNSAPDKSGLPSDRFSAERTGGSVSTLTIQRTQQEDSAVYLCASSSSSGGYTFGSGTRLTVV.

The rearrangement joins TRBV18 to TRBJ1-1; D call uncertain. Trimming pared 1 base from V and 7 bases from J, leaving 13 bases between. The CDR3 extends over 14 amino acids. Per the germline V gene, CDR1 is KGHSH and CDR2 is LQKENI. CDR3 DNA: TGTGCCAGCTCACCACTAAATGAGGGAAATGAAGCTTTCTTT. Its translation: CASSPLNEGNEAFF.

This chain connects TRBV7-9 to TRBJ1-4, with D perhaps TRBD1 (5 bases). The length of the CDR3 is 14 residues. With 1 base removed from V and 8 bases from J, the gap between germline ends came to 11 bases. Per germline, CDR1 SEHNR and CDR2 FQNEAQ (reference sequence). The CDR3 nucleotides read TGTGCCAGCAGCTTAGGGGGCGTAAGGGAAAAACTGTTTTTT. It encodes CASSLGGVREKLFF.

The rearrangement links TRBV30 to TRBJ2-1; 8 positions agree with TRBD1. This CDR3 spans 17 amino acids. The J segment lost 0 bases and the V segment lost 3 bases, leaving 10 bases of the junction unmatched. CDR1 and CDR2 (germline): GTSNPN, SVGIG (reference sequence). DNA for the CDR3: TGTGCCTGGAGGGGATTCGGACAGGGAAGCTCCTACAATGAGCAGTTCTTC. Translation: CAWRGFGQGSSYNEQFF.

The CDR3: CSVMTVNSNQPQHF. The DNA for the CDR3 is TGCAGCGTGATGACAGTAAATAGCAATCAGCCCCAGCATTTT. The rearrangement uses TRBV29-1 and TRBJ1-5; D is perhaps TRBD1 (5 bases). This CDR3 comprises 14 residues. CDR1 is SQVTM, CDR2 ANQGSEA, per germline. Trimming removed 6 bases from V and 0 bases from J, with 12 bases in between.

The rearrangement links TRBV6-4 to TRBJ1-1; a possible D gene is TRBD1 (5 bases). This CDR3 spans 17 amino acids. CDR1 is MRHNA, CDR2 SNTAGT, per germline. Trimming took 3 bases from V and 0 from J, leaving 17 bases between them. The CDR3 nucleotides read TGTGCCAGCAGTGAGAGGGGCCCGGGACTGATGAACACTGAAGCTTTCTTT. It specifies CASSERGPGLMNTEAFF.

This chain uses TRBV18 with TRBJ2-2; tentatively, D is TRBD2 (6 bases). The CDR3 spans 15 residues. From germline, CDR1 is KGHSH and CDR2 LQKENI. V was shortened by 0 bases and J by 6 bases, with 11 bases between the two germline ends. The CDR3 loop is CASSPPQGGAGELFF. The CDR3 bases are TGTGCCAGCTCACCACCTCAGGGAGGCGCCGGGGAGCTGTTTTTT.

The rearrangement joins TRBV20-1 to TRBJ2-1; D gene ambiguous. The germline V and J ends were trimmed by 5 bases and 7 bases, with 9 bases remaining between them. This CDR3 comprises 11 residues. Germline lookup yields CDR1 DFQATT and CDR2 SNEGSKA (reference sequence). The CDR3 protein is CSALPRNEQFF. CDR3 nucleotides: TGCAGTGCTCTACCTCGGAATGAGCAGTTCTTC.

The chain has TRBV3-1 and TRBJ2-6; 12 bases map to TRBD2. This CDR3 is built from 17 residues. Germline-derived CDR1 and CDR2 are LGHDT and YNNKEL (reference sequence). Trimming removed 6 bases from V and 0 bases from J; junction bases left unmatched: 3. This chain's CDR3 is CASRTSGGYSGANVLTF. As DNA, the CDR3 is TGTGCCAGCAGAACTAGCGGGGGGTACTCTGGGGCCAACGTCCTGACTTTC. The variable domain in full, with the rest retrieved from reference TRBV3-1 and TRBJ2-6, is DTAVSQTPKYLVTQMGNDKSIKCEQNLGHDTMYWYKQDSKKFLKIMFSYNNKELIINETVPNRFSPKSPDKAHLNLHINSLELGDSAVYFCASRTSGGYSGANVLTFGAGSRLTVL.

J is TRBJ1-6 and V is TRBV7-9, with 8 positions matching TRBD1. V trimming: 1 base; J trimming: 9 bases; junction bases outside the gene matches: 2. Per germline, CDR1 SEHNR and CDR2 FQNEAQ (reference sequence). This CDR3 spans 14 amino acids. The CDR3 here is CASSLETGGSPLHF. CDR3 bases: TGTGCCAGCAGCTTAGAAACAGGGGGTTCACCCCTCCACTTT.

CDR3 residues: CASTHLAGRHEQYF. CDR3 DNA: TGTGCCAGCACCCACCTGGCAGGGCGCCACGAGCAGTACTTC. The V gene is TRBV7-2, the J gene TRBJ2-7; TRBD1 might be the D (5 bases). V was clipped by 7 bases and J by 5 bases, with 18 bases between them. Germline assignment: CDR1 SGHTA and CDR2 FQGNSA. The CDR3 extends over 14 amino acids. Together with reference TRBV7-2 and TRBJ2-7, the CDR3 gives the full variable domain: GAGVSQSPSNKVTEKGKDVELRCDPISGHTALYWYRQSLGQGLEFLIYFQGNSAPDKSGLPSDRFSAERTGGSVSTLTIQRTQQEDSAVYLCASTHLAGRHEQYFGPGTRLTVT.

This chain uses TRBV20-1 with TRBJ1-2; D unclear. Trimming removed 3 bases from V and 4 bases from J, with 12 bases in between. There are 13 residues in the CDR3. In germline, CDR1 is DFQATT, CDR2 SNEGSKA (reference sequence). CDR3 region: CSASQQTIYGYTF. In DNA, the CDR3 is TGCAGTGCTAGCCAACAGACAATCTATGGCTACACCTTC.

This clonotype is a singleton in its sample. J is TRBJ1-2 and V is TRBV5-4; TRBD1 matches at 7 bases. CDR3 length: 14 amino acids. From germline, CDR1 is SGHNT and CDR2 YYREEE (reference sequence). V lost 1 base, J lost 8 bases, and 8 bases stayed unmatched. The CDR3 loop reads CASSLIDRVKGYTF. The CDR3 DNA is TGTGCCAGCAGCTTGATCGACAGGGTAAAAGGCTACACCTTC. The variable domain in full, completed from reference TRBV5-4 and TRBJ1-2, reads ETGVTQSPTHLIKTRGQQVTLRCSSQSGHNTVSWYQQALGQGPQFIFQYYREEENGRGNFPPRFSGLQFPNYSSELNVNALELDDSALYLCASSLIDRVKGYTFGSGTRLTVV.

V gene TRBV3-1 combines with J gene TRBJ2-7, with a weak D call TRBD1 (5 bases). Germline V gene lookup returns CDR1 LGHDT and CDR2 YNNKEL (reference sequence). This CDR3 comprises 15 residues. Trimming removed 1 base at V and 1 base at J, with 11 bases between. The CDR3 spells CASSQVAGPSYEQYF. CDR3 nucleotide sequence: TGTGCCAGCAGCCAAGTAGCAGGGCCATCCTACGAGCAGTACTTC.

This chain links TRBV5-6 with TRBJ1-1; no definite D call. Germline CDR1 is SGHDT and CDR2 is YYEEEE. The ends were cut back, 4 bases at V and 2 bases at J, with 15 bases in the middle. The CDR3 has 15 amino acids. The CDR3 nucleotides are TGTGCCAGCAGCGGGTCAGCCCGAACAAACACTGAAGCTTTCTTT. Residues: CASSGSARTNTEAFF.

This clonotype showed up just once. The chain employs TRBV29-1 and TRBJ1-2, with TRBD1 matching over 7 bases. This CDR3 has 13 residues. Germline V lookup: CDR1 SQVTM, CDR2 ANQGSEA. V trimming: 3 bases; J trimming: 5 bases; junction bases outside the gene matches: 6. CDR3 sequence (DNA): TGCAGCGTTGAGTCGACAGGGAGGTATGGCTACACCTTC. Protein sequence: CSVESTGRYGYTF. Full variable domain (rest looked up from reference TRBV29-1 and TRBJ1-2): SAVISQKPSRDICQRGTSLTIQCQVDSQVTMMFWYRQQPGQSLTLIATANQGSEATYESGFVIDKFPISRPNLTFSTLTVSNMSPEDSSIYLCSVESTGRYGYTFGSGTRLTVV.

The chain links TRBV20-1 to TRBJ2-1; 8 bases line up with TRBD2. The trim removed 6 bases at V and 3 bases at J, leaving 4 bases unmatched. CDR1 is DFQATT and CDR2 is SNEGSKA in the germline V gene (reference sequence). There are 13 residues in the CDR3. This CDR3 reads CSARTSNYNEQFF. The CDR3 bases are TGCAGTGCGAGGACTAGCAACTACAATGAGCAGTTCTTC.